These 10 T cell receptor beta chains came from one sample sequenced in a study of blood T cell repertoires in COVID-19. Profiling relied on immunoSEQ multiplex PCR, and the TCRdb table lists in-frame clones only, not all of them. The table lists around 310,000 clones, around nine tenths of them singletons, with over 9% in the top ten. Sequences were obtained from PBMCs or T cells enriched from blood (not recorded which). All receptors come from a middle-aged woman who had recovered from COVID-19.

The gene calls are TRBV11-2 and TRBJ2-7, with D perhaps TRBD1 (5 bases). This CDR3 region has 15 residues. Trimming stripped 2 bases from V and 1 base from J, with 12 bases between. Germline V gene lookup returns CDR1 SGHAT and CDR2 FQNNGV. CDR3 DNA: TGTGCCAGCAGCTTACTCAGGGCTCCATCCTACGAGCAGTACTTC. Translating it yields CASSLLRAPSYEQYF.

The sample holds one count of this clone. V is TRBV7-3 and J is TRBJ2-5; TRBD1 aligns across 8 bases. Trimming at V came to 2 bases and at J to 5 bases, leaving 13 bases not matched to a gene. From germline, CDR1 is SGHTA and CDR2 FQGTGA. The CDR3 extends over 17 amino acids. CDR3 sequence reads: CASSLGPRQGSQETQYF. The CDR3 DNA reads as TGTGCCAGCAGCTTAGGTCCCCGACAGGGGAGTCAGGAGACCCAGTACTTC. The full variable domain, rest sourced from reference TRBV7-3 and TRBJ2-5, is GAGVSQTPSNKVTEKGKYVELRCDPISGHTALYWYRQSLGQGPEFLIYFQGTGAADDSGLPNDRFFAVRPEGSVSTLKIQRTERGDSAVYLCASSLGPRQGSQETQYFGPGTRLLVL.

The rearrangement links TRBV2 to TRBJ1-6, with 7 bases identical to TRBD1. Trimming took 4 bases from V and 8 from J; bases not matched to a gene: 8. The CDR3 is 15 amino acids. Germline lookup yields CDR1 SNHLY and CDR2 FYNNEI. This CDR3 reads CASSVPTGVDSPLHF. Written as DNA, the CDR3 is TGTGCCAGCAGTGTGCCAACAGGGGTTGATTCACCCCTCCACTTT.

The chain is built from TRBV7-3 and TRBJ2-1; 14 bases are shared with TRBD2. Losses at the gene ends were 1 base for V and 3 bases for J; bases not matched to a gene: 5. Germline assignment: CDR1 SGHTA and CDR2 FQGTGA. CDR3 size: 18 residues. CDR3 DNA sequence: TGTGCCAGCAGCTTAATGGGACTAGCGGGGGTTGACTACAATGAGCAGTTCTTC. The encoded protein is CASSLMGLAGVDYNEQFF.

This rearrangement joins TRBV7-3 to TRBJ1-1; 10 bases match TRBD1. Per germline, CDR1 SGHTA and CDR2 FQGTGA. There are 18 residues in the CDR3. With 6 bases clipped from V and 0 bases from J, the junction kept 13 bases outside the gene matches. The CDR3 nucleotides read TGTGCCAGCAGTCTCCCCCTACGGGACAGGGGAATGAACACTGAAGCTTTCTTT. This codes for CASSLPLRDRGMNTEAFF.

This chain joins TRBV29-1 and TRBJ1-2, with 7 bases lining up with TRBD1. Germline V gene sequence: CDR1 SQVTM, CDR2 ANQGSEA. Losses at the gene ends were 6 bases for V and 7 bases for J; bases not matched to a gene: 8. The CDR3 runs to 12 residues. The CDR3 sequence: CSVDGQEGGYTF. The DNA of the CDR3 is TGCAGCGTAGACGGACAGGAGGGTGGCTACACCTTC. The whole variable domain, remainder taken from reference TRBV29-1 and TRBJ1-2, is SAVISQKPSRDICQRGTSLTIQCQVDSQVTMMFWYRQQPGQSLTLIATANQGSEATYESGFVIDKFPISRPNLTFSTLTVSNMSPEDSSIYLCSVDGQEGGYTFGSGTRLTVV.

In DNA form, the CDR3 reads TGTGCCAGTAGTAGGGACAGGTATTTCTACGAGCAGTACTTC. This codes for CASSRDRYFYEQYF. The chain carries TRBV19 and TRBJ2-7; 8 bases match TRBD1. There are 14 residues in the CDR3. J lost 3 bases, V lost 4 bases, and 5 bases had no gene match. The germline V gene has CDR1 LNHDA and CDR2 SQIVND (reference sequence).

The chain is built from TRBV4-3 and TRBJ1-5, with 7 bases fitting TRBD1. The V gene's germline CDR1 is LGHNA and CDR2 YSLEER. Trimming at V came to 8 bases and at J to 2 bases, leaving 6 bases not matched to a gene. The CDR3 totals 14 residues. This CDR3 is CASGQDRGNQPQHF. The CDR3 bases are TGCGCCAGCGGACAGGATCGGGGCAATCAGCCCCAGCATTTT.

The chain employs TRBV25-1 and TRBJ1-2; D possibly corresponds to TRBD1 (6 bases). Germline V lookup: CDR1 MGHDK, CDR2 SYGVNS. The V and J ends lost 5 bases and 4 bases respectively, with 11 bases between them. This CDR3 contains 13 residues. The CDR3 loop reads CASSPGGLYGYTF. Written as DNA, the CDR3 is TGTGCCAGCAGTCCCGGGGGGCTCTATGGCTACACCTTC.

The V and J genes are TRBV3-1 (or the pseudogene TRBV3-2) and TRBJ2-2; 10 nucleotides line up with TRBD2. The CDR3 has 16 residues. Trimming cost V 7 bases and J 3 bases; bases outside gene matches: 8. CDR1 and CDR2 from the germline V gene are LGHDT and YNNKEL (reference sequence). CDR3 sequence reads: CASKEAGGADTGELFF. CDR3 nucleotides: TGTGCCAGCAAAGAAGCGGGAGGGGCGGACACCGGGGAGCTGTTTTTT.